The rows below give T cell receptor beta chains drawn from one sample of a study of T cells in Graves' hyperthyroidism and ophthalmopathy. A single record per CDR3 protein comes from TCRdb applying MiXCR to the multiplex PCR reads. This sample carries some 700,000 distinct CDR3 sequences, 17% of them seen once, and the ten largest clones take less than 20%. Sequencing was performed on blood. These receptors were obtained from a man over 45 with Graves' hyperthyroidism. The conserved cysteine and the conserved F or W are not part of the CDR3 here.

>TRBJ2-3|TRBV20-1
SATAGVGSTDTQY
>TRBJ2-5|TRBV24-1
ATSVGRGLGETQY
>TRBJ1-5|TRBV19
ASSILPSTQPQH
>TRBJ1-3|TRBV13
ASKRDSSGNTIY
>TRBJ2-7|TRBV10-3
AIGLLLEQY
>TRBJ2-1|TRBV18
ASSPKLASDEQF
>TRBJ2-1|TRBV6-5
ASSYRGGLGYNEQF
>TRBJ2-5|TRBV29-1
SVVVRGTQY
>TRBJ1-2|TRBV12-3/TRBV12-4
ASSQTGVFDGYT
>TRBJ2-4|TRBV28
ASIPRGAAKNIQY
>TRBJ2-2|TRBV5-1
ASSSTLVGTGELF
>TRBJ1-1|TRBV28
ASSVRAPGPTEAF
>TRBJ2-1|TRBV11-2
ASSLATGNSYNEQF
>TRBJ1-5|TRBV28
ASSLFQDSNQPQH
>TRBJ2-5|TRBV5-4
ASSLYVTKETQY
>TRBJ2-2|TRBV6-2/TRBV6-3
ASRRIAGVPGELF
>TRBJ2-7|TRBV5-1
ASSLAGQGFGEQY
>TRBJ2-3|TRBV24-1
ATSPTGGADTQY
>TRBJ2-7|TRBV27
ASSSPGAGSQQY
>TRBJ2-7|TRBV9
ASSVAGTAQYEQY
>TRBJ1-1|TRBV28
ASPAPGSRTEAF
>TRBJ2-3|TRBV27
ASKPLHEPPDTQY
>TRBJ2-7|TRBV3-1
ASSQDRASGGYEQY
>TRBJ2-5|TRBV20-1
SARVLDSFQETQY
>TRBJ1-1|TRBV9
ASSRSGENTEAF
>TRBJ2-1|TRBV13
ASSSNTGLNSYNEQF
>TRBJ2-3|TRBV12-5
ASGQGGTDTQY
>TRBJ1-5|TRBV19
ASTSTGDWPQH
>TRBJ2-2|TRBV19
ASSIFVEAGELF
>TRBJ2-3|TRBV19
ASSMSASGRTDTQY
>TRBJ1-4|TRBV6-1
ATGGGTNEKLF
>TRBJ2-1|TRBV19
ASSMVSGRSSYNEQF
>TRBJ2-7|TRBV6-4
ASSDSRERGGYEQY
>TRBJ2-1|TRBV11-2
ASSPYQGGPYNEQF
>TRBJ2-2|TRBV5-5
ASSFGASVRTGELF
>TRBJ2-1|TRBV2
ASSPERREGYNEQF
>TRBJ2-3|TRBV10-3
AISDPSGGVRDTQY
>TRBJ1-1|TRBV3-1
ASSQEMGRTGAF
>TRBJ2-1|TRBV12-3/TRBV12-4
ASSFDRGNEQF
>TRBJ2-2|TRBV18
ASSPPGYDTGELF
>TRBJ2-5|TRBV30
AWTPERGQETQY
>TRBJ1-3|TRBV19
ASSTTPNRISGNTIY
>TRBJ2-7|TRBV7-2
ASSNPGKYEQY
>TRBJ1-1|TRBV7-9
ASSLLFVTDEAF
>TRBJ1-1|TRBV19
ATAKPGQGSDTEAF
>TRBJ2-5|TRBV7-2
ASSLGIVGTQETQY
>TRBJ2-6|TRBV30
AWSEAGANVLT
>TRBJ1-1|TRBV27
ASSSLQDTEAF
>TRBJ2-1|TRBV30
AWNWGGSGEQF
>TRBJ1-2|TRBV6-1
ASSEATGYGYT
>TRBJ2-7|TRBV6-1
ASTQGDRSYEQY
>TRBJ2-7|TRBV7-9
ASSLLAEQY